A single sample gave rise to the 22 T cell receptor beta chains below, sequenced in a study of blood T cells in healthy people across ages. Combining a sample-barcoded 5' primer with a J-beta primer mix, a second PCR ran for 7 to 11 cycles. MiXCR, run by TCRdb on the 5' RACE reads, gives a single entry per CDR3 protein. Found here are fewer than 2,000,000 distinct CDR3 sequences, about 35% of them singletons; the top ten hold approximately 10%. The sample was blood. The source is a woman aged 25 to 39 in good health.

This clonotype was seen only a few times. This chain uses TRBV20-1 with TRBJ2-1; D is uncertain. With 5 bases removed from V and 9 bases from J, the gap between germline ends came to 11 bases. CDR3 length equals 11 residues. Germline V lookup: CDR1 DFQATT, CDR2 SNEGSKA (reference sequence). The CDR3 DNA sequence: TGCAGTGCTGATGACTGGGTTGAGCAGTTCTTC. It codes for CSADDWVEQFF.

The genes are TRBV27 and TRBJ2-3, with D perhaps assigned TRBD1 or TRBD2 (5 bases each). Between the trimmed V and J ends, which lost 2 bases and 2 bases, there was a span of 14 bases. The CDR3 is made up of 16 amino acids. In germline, CDR1 is MNHEY, CDR2 SMNVEV (reference sequence). The CDR3 DNA reads as TGTGCCAGCAGTTTAATGGGCGAGGGGATCACAGATACGCAGTATTTT. It encodes CASSLMGEGITDTQYF.

The sample holds a few counts of this clonotype. This chain joins TRBV20-1 and TRBJ2-2; 8 bases agree with TRBD1. Germline assignment: CDR1 DFQATT and CDR2 SNEGSKA (reference sequence). The CDR3 spans 14 residues. The V segment lost 3 bases and the J segment 7 bases; nucleotides outside the gene matches: 7. The CDR3 DNA sequence: TGCAGTGCTAGTACAGGGGGTATACTCGGGGAGCTGTTTTTT. As protein: CSASTGGILGELFF.

This clonotype was counted only a few times. The chain joins TRBV4-2 to TRBJ2-3, with D possibly matching TRBD1 (6 bases). With 1 base removed from V and 5 bases from J, the gap between germline ends came to 16 bases. The CDR3 consists of 16 residues. Germline V gene lookup returns CDR1 LGHNA and CDR2 YNFKEQ. CDR3: CASSQVPGASVDTQYF. The CDR3 bases are TGTGCCAGCAGCCAAGTACCAGGGGCAAGCGTAGATACGCAGTATTTT.

The table lists this clonotype with many counts. The genes are TRBV20-1 and TRBJ2-7; the match to TRBD2 covers 15 bases. Unmatched junction bases numbered 16, after V lost 3 bases and J lost 4 bases. The CDR3 runs 19 residues. CDR1 DFQATT and CDR2 SNEGSKA come from the germline V gene (reference sequence). CDR3 loop: CSASGRSGLAGGTTYEQYF. The CDR3 nucleotides read TGCAGTGCTAGCGGACGATCGGGACTAGCGGGAGGTACAACATACGAGCAGTACTTC.

This clonotype was counted ten times or more. This chain joins TRBV18 and TRBJ2-3, with 13 bases fitting TRBD2. This CDR3 has 19 amino acids. Germline loops: CDR1 KGHSH, CDR2 LQKENI. J was trimmed by 0 bases and V by 3 bases; bases with no gene match: 9. CDR3 bases: TGTGCCAGCTCACCGATTCCGGGACTAGCGGGGACTAGCACAGATACGCAGTATTTT. It specifies CASSPIPGLAGTSTDTQYF.

This clonotype was seen at least ten times. The chain combines TRBV3-1 with TRBJ2-2; D may be TRBD1 or TRBD2 (6 bases each). V was pared by 2 bases and J by 7 bases, with 17 bases between. The germline V gene has CDR1 LGHDT and CDR2 YNNKEL (reference sequence). The CDR3 totals 16 residues. Written as DNA, the CDR3 is TGTGCCAGCAGCCAACCCCGGGGGCCTCTTGGCGGGGAGCTGTTTTTT. This codes for CASSQPRGPLGGELFF. Supplemented by reference TRBV3-1 and TRBJ2-2, the full variable domain reads DTAVSQTPKYLVTQMGNDKSIKCEQNLGHDTMYWYKQDSKKFLKIMFSYNNKELIINETVPNRFSPKSPDKAHLNLHINSLELGDSAVYFCASSQPRGPLGGELFFGEGSRLTVL.

This chain links TRBV20-1 with TRBJ2-7; 13 nucleotides agree with TRBD2. The CDR3 runs 15 residues. Per the germline V gene, CDR1 is DFQATT and CDR2 is SNEGSKA (reference sequence). Trimming removed 5 bases from V and 2 bases from J; junction bases left unmatched: 6. The CDR3 region has the DNA TGCAGTGCTCCAGGGACTAGCGGGGTTACCTACGAGCAGTACTTC. This encodes CSAPGTSGVTYEQYF.

This clonotype was seen more than once but under ten times. This rearrangement joins TRBV7-2 to TRBJ1-6, with 7 positions matching TRBD1. The germline V gene has CDR1 SGHTA and CDR2 FQGNSA. V lost 5 bases to trimming and J lost 8 bases; unmatched junction nucleotides: 12. The CDR3 contains 16 residues. CDR3 sequence: CASSREIGTVHSPLHF. The CDR3 DNA sequence: TGTGCCAGCAGCCGCGAGATAGGGACAGTACATTCACCCCTCCACTTT.

The rearrangement links TRBV4-1 to TRBJ2-3; 7 bases match TRBD1. V trimming: 2 bases; J trimming: 6 bases; junction bases outside the gene matches: 8. The CDR3 has 15 residues. The V gene's germline CDR1 is MGHRA and CDR2 YSYEKL. The CDR3 bases are TGCGCCAGCAGCCAAAATGACAGGGTCCATGATACGCAGTATTTT. Residues: CASSQNDRVHDTQYF.

About this clonotype: A junction end diverges from the germline sequence, so it may reflect a read error. The gene calls are TRBV6-4 and TRBJ2-7, with D unclear. The CDR3 has 11 residues. Germline lookup yields CDR1 MRHNA and CDR2 SNTAGT. The CDR3 DNA reads TGTGCCGGCAGTGACCACTACGAGCAGTACTTC. Amino acids: CAGSDHYEQYF.

The chain employs TRBV5-1 and TRBJ2-1, with a weak D call TRBD2 (5 bases). From germline, CDR1 is SGHRS and CDR2 YFSETQ. The V end lost 2 bases, the J end lost 8 bases, and 14 bases lay between the germline ends. There are 14 residues in the CDR3. The CDR3 loop is CASSLMEVVYEQFF. Written as DNA, the CDR3 is TGCGCCAGCAGCTTAATGGAGGTCGTCTATGAGCAGTTCTTC.

The chain uses TRBV6-5 and TRBJ1-4; no reliable D call. This CDR3 comprises 12 residues. V was clipped by 7 bases and J by 15 bases, with 18 bases between them. Germline lookup yields CDR1 MNHEY and CDR2 SVGAGI. CDR3 sequence (DNA): TGTGCCAGCATCGACTTGTGGGGTTCAGTGTTTTTT. Translation gives CASIDLWGSVFF.

Comment on this clonotype: A single base separates this from a much larger clone, so it may be a read error. The J gene is TRBJ2-7, the V gene TRBV29-1; 9 nucleotides line up with TRBD1. CDR1 and CDR2 from the germline V gene are SQVTM and ANQGSEA. After removal of 7 bases from V and 4 bases from J, the junction contained 14 bases not matched to a gene. This CDR3 is built from 15 residues. Here the CDR3 DNA reads TGCAGCGCTCAATCTACAGGGGGCTCATCGTACGAGCAGTACTTC. As protein: CSAQSTGGSSYEQYF.

The chain is built from TRBV12-3 or TRBV12-4 and TRBJ2-2; a possible D gene is TRBD2 (6 bases). Trimming cost V 2 bases and J 5 bases, with 12 bases left between them. This CDR3 comprises 15 residues. The CDR3 here is CASSLLEGRTGELFF. In DNA form, the CDR3 reads TGTGCCAGCAGTTTATTGGAGGGTCGAACCGGGGAGCTGTTTTTT.

In its sample, this clonotype was seen a few times. This chain connects TRBV5-1 to TRBJ1-1; the D gene is possibly TRBD1 (5 bases). V was shortened by 4 bases and J by 4 bases, with 20 bases between the two germline ends. Germline CDR1 is SGHRS and CDR2 is YFSETQ. The CDR3 spans 16 residues. The CDR3 sequence: CASSQVRGSQGTEAFF. CDR3 nucleotides: TGCGCCAGCAGCCAGGTACGGGGTTCCCAGGGCACTGAAGCTTTCTTT.

The table lists this clonotype with a few counts. The rearrangement uses TRBV5-1 and TRBJ2-7; 7 nucleotides align to TRBD2. The CDR3 contains 14 residues. Germline loops: CDR1 SGHRS, CDR2 YFSETQ. J was trimmed by 6 bases and V by 0 bases; bases with no gene match: 6. The CDR3, as DNA: TGCGCCAGCAGCTTGGTGGGGGGGACCTGCGAGCAGTACTTC. It yields the protein CASSLVGGTCEQYF.

This clonotype was counted ten times or more. The chain couples TRBV7-2 to TRBJ2-7; 9 positions agree with TRBD2. Germline V lookup: CDR1 SGHTA, CDR2 FQGNSA. The CDR3 extends over 15 amino acids. Trimming cost V 1 base and J 2 bases; bases outside gene matches: 3. CDR3: CASSLGLAGPYEQYF. Here the CDR3 DNA reads TGTGCCAGCAGCTTAGGCCTAGCGGGGCCCTACGAGCAGTACTTC.

The chain carries TRBV6-2 or TRBV6-3 and TRBJ2-5; no clear D gene. The J call is uncertain, as TRBJ2-7 better fits the DNA end. This CDR3 is 14 amino acids long. Per germline, CDR1 MNHEY and CDR2 SVGEGT. CDR3 in DNA: TGTGCCAGCACTCGAGACACGGGCAGGTACGAGCAGTACTTC. Translating gives CASTRDTGRYEQYF.

The chain uses TRBV6-5 and TRBJ2-1; D call uncertain. From germline, CDR1 is MNHEY and CDR2 SVGAGI. This CDR3 is 11 amino acids long. Trimming left V 11 bases short and J 9 bases short, with 14 bases between. DNA for the CDR3: TGTGCCGGCTCCTTGGGTGCTGAGCAGTTCTTC. This translates into CAGSLGAEQFF.

The V and J genes are TRBV4-1 and TRBJ2-7; 7 positions agree with TRBD1. With V trimmed by 4 bases and J by 2 bases, 8 bases remained unmatched. Germline CDR1 MGHRA, CDR2 YSYEKL. The CDR3 spans 15 residues. CDR3 region: CASSRTGVRTYEQYF. As DNA, the CDR3 is TGCGCCAGCAGCCGAACAGGGGTGAGAACCTACGAGCAGTACTTC.

This clonotype has only a few counts. This chain uses TRBV20-1 with TRBJ2-5; D unclear. V lost 2 bases and J 4 bases, leaving 8 bases between the germline ends. Germline V lookup: CDR1 DFQATT, CDR2 SNEGSKA (reference sequence). The CDR3 spans 12 residues. In DNA form, the CDR3 reads TGCAGTGCTAGAATTGGGGTAGAGACCCAGTACTTC. Its protein product is CSARIGVETQYF.